The source of this T cell receptor beta chain is a study of T cells in localized non-small cell lung cancer. Whole-study findings and limits: Highest T cell clonality was seen in uninvolved adjacent lung, surpassing that measured in tumor.

Germline V CDR1 and CDR2: SNHLY, FYNNEI. The CDR3 consists of 13 residues. Trimming cost V 4 bases and J 6 bases, with 12 bases left between them. Profiling relied on immunoSEQ multiplex PCR, and the TCRdb table lists in-frame clones only, not all of them. The sample holds around 14,000 clones, about 86% seen once. In its sample, this clone was seen a few times. Its specificity is not known. This TCR derives from a female donor of 60 years or more with stage I squamous cell lung carcinoma. The J gene is TRBJ1-2, the V gene TRBV2; D may be TRBD1 (5 bases). Source: peripheral blood, taken before any cancer treatment. The CDR3 here is CASSVGADDGYTF. CDR3 in DNA: TGTGCCAGCAGTGTAGGGGCGGACGATGGCTACACCTTC.